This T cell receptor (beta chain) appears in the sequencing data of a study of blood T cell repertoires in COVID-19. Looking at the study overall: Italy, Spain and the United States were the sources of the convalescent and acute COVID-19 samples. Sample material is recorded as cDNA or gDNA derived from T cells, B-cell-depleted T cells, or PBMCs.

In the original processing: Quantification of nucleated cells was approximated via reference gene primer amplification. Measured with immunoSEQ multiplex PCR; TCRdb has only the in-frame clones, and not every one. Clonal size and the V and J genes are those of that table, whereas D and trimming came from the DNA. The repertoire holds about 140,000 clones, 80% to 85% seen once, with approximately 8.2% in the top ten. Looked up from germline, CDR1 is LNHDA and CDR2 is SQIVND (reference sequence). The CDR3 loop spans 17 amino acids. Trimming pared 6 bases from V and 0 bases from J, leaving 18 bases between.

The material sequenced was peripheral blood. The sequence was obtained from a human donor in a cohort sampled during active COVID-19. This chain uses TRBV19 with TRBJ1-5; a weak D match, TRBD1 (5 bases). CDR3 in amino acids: CASRQAGGLYSNQPQHF. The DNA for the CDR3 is TGTGCCAGTAGACAAGCGGGGGGACTCTATAGCAATCAGCCCCAGCATTTT.